Sequencing of this TCR beta chain was carried out in a study of blood T cell repertoires in COVID-19. Study summary: Samples representing acute and convalescent COVID-19 were sourced from the United States, Italy and Spain. The analysed material was cDNA or gDNA that came from T cells, B-cell-depleted T cells, or PBMCs.

Here immunoSEQ multiplex PCR was the method, and the copy in TCRdb shows in-frame clones only, minus some. This table holds roughly 480,000 clones, nearly 90% found once. The Seattle patients, enrolled during active infection, were followed longitudinally. The CDR3 extends over 17 amino acids. Germline loops: CDR1 KGHDR, CDR2 SFDVKD. Of note for this clone: One end of the junction varies from germline; a read error may be responsible.

This TCR derives from a man younger than 30 with COVID-19, enrolled during active disease. Sequencing used peripheral blood. The chain uses TRBV24-1 and TRBJ2-3; 7 bases map to TRBD2. The CDR3 sequence: CATSDTRLADATYTQYF. The CDR3 bases are TGTGCCACCAGTGATACGAGACTAGCAGATGCCACATATACGCAGTATTTT.